These 16 T cell receptor beta chains originate from one sample sequenced in a study of blood T cells in healthy people across ages. A second PCR, run for roughly 7 to 11 cycles, used a sample-barcoded 5' primer plus a J-beta primer mix. TCRdb reprocessed the 5' RACE reads via MiXCR and lists one record per CDR3 protein. The table has approximately 900,000 distinct CDR3 sequences, under 35% seen once. These data are also associated with another study on T cells of mothers and their children.

The sequencing sample was made of blood. These TCRs come from a woman between 35 and 50 years old in good health.

Turning to this clonotype: This clone may be a read error of a much larger clone one base away. The rearrangement links TRBV5-1 to TRBJ2-7; the D gene is possibly TRBD1 (5 bases). The CDR3 totals 14 residues. V was clipped by 4 bases and J by 3 bases, with 14 bases between them. Germline CDR1 reads SGHRS; CDR2 reads YFSETQ. CDR3 region: CASSANQGRYEQYF. CDR3 DNA sequence: TGCGCCAGCAGCGCAAATCAGGGTCGCTACGAGCAGTACTTC. Variable domain in full (rest from reference TRBV5-1 and TRBJ2-7): KAGVTQTPRYLIKTRGQQVTLSCSPISGHRSVSWYQQTPGQGLQFLFEYFSETQRNKGNFPGRFSGRQFSNSRSEMNVSTLELGDSALYLCASSANQGRYEQYFGPGTRLTVT.

This clonotype was found many times. The chain links TRBV7-2 to TRBJ2-5; TRBD1 matches 8 bases. Germline V CDR1 and CDR2: SGHTA, FQGNSA. The CDR3 runs 16 residues. The trim removed 6 bases at V and 5 bases at J, leaving 14 bases unmatched. In DNA, the CDR3 is TGTGCCAGCAGGATGGAACAGGGGGGCCTGAGGGAGACCCAGTACTTC. This encodes CASRMEQGGLRETQYF. The full variable domain, with the rest looked up from reference TRBV7-2 and TRBJ2-5, is GAGVSQSPSNKVTEKGKDVELRCDPISGHTALYWYRQSLGQGLEFLIYFQGNSAPDKSGLPSDRFSAERTGGSVSTLTIQRTQQEDSAVYLCASRMEQGGLRETQYFGPGTRLLVL.

J is TRBJ2-2 and V is TRBV7-8; D not certain. V lost 4 bases and J 6 bases, leaving 15 bases between the germline ends. This CDR3 spans 15 amino acids. The germline V gene encodes CDR1 SGHVS and CDR2 FQNEAQ. The CDR3, as DNA: TGTGCCAGCAGCTCATTAGCCTCGGTGGCCGGGGAGCTGTTTTTT. It translates to CASSSLASVAGELFF.

This clonotype was seen at least ten times. This chain joins TRBV28 and TRBJ2-7; 8 bases fit TRBD1. V gave up 8 bases and J gave up 2 bases; unmatched junction bases: 2. The CDR3 extends over 12 amino acids. Germline V gene lookup returns CDR1 MDHEN and CDR2 SYDVKM. The CDR3 region has the DNA TGTGCCAGCTGGACAGGGCCCTACGAGCAGTACTTC. Its translation is CASWTGPYEQYF.

This clonotype has a handful of counts. The chain is built from TRBV6-2 or TRBV6-3 and TRBJ1-2, with 9 bases identical to TRBD1. This CDR3 is 13 amino acids long. Germline trimming cut 2 bases from V and 9 bases from J; bases unmatched to any gene: 4. Germline assignment: CDR1 MNHEY and CDR2 SVGEGT. The CDR3 sequence: CASSYGQGSSYTF. In DNA form, the CDR3 reads TGTGCCAGCAGTTACGGACAGGGGAGTAGCTACACCTTC.

The chain joins TRBV6-5 to TRBJ1-2; D perhaps matches TRBD1 (6 bases). Germline-derived CDR1 and CDR2 are MNHEY and SVGAGI. Trimming cost V 2 bases and J 4 bases, with 14 bases left between them. CDR3 size: 15 residues. CDR3 protein: CASSYASGGGYGYTF. For the CDR3, the DNA is TGTGCCAGCAGTTACGCTTCAGGAGGGGGCTATGGCTACACCTTC.

This rearrangement joins TRBV7-2 to TRBJ2-2; 8 bases fit TRBD1. The J segment lost 6 bases and the V segment lost 1 base, leaving 10 bases of the junction unmatched. CDR1 and CDR2 (germline): SGHTA, FQGNSA. The CDR3 sequence is 17 residues long. The CDR3 DNA sequence: TGTGCCAGCAGCTTAGGGTTCGCGCCAGGGGGCGCCGGGGAGCTGTTTTTT. Its protein product is CASSLGFAPGGAGELFF.

V and J are TRBV29-1 and TRBJ2-1; 8 bases are shared with TRBD1. V was pared by 3 bases and J by 5 bases, with 3 bases of the junction left unmatched. The germline V gene has CDR1 SQVTM and CDR2 ANQGSEA. The CDR3 length is 13 residues. Written as DNA, the CDR3 is TGCAGCGTTGAGACAGGGGAGGACAATGAGCAGTTCTTC. Protein sequence: CSVETGEDNEQFF.

The chain joins TRBV28 to TRBJ1-2; 12 bases map to TRBD1. With 5 bases clipped from V and 7 bases from J, the junction kept 5 bases outside the gene matches. The length of the CDR3 is 14 residues. Germline CDR1 reads MDHEN; CDR2 reads SYDVKM. The CDR3 spells CASSTGQGAFGYTF. CDR3 bases: TGTGCCAGCAGTACGGGACAGGGGGCGTTTGGCTACACCTTC.

The chain employs TRBV19 and TRBJ2-1, with D possibly being TRBD1 (6 bases). Germline CDR1 is LNHDA and CDR2 is SQIVND (reference sequence). V was shortened by 6 bases and J by 4 bases, with 16 bases between the two germline ends. The CDR3 sequence is 15 residues long. CDR3 loop: CASSPWGPGYNEQFF. The CDR3 nucleotides are TGTGCCAGTAGCCCGTGGGGGCCAGGGTACAATGAGCAGTTCTTC. Supplemented by reference TRBV19 and TRBJ2-1, the full variable domain reads DGGITQSPKYLFRKEGQNVTLSCEQNLNHDAMYWYRQDPGQGLRLIYYSQIVNDFQKGDIAEGYSVSREKKESFPLTVTSAQKNPTAFYLCASSPWGPGYNEQFFGPGTRLTVL.

This clonotype was recorded many times. The rearrangement joins TRBV4-1 to TRBJ2-3, with TRBD2 identical over 8 bases. The germline V gene has CDR1 MGHRA and CDR2 YSYEKL. V lost 1 base, J lost 0 bases, and 9 bases stayed unmatched. This CDR3 has 18 amino acids. The CDR3 is CASSQVPGLVPSTDTQYF. The CDR3, as DNA: TGCGCCAGCAGCCAAGTACCGGGACTAGTCCCTAGCACAGATACGCAGTATTTT.

Turning to this clonotype: The junction shows a germline mismatch at one end, possibly a read error. The chain joins TRBV2 to TRBJ2-1; TRBD2 aligns across 13 bases. The CDR3 is 16 residues long. The germline V gene has CDR1 SNHLY and CDR2 FYNNEI. The CDR3, as DNA: TGTGCCAGTAGGACTAGCGGGAGAAGCTCCTACAATGGGCAGTTCTTC. This sequence encodes CASRTSGRSSYNGQFF.

This clonotype was observed a few times. The V call is TRBV15, the J call TRBJ2-1; D may be TRBD1 (6 bases). The CDR3 has 13 residues. Germline-derived CDR1 and CDR2 are LNHNV and YYDKDF (reference sequence). V lost 5 bases to trimming and J lost 8 bases, with 13 bases between them. As DNA, the CDR3 is TGTGCCACCAGCGCCCCGCCAGGGGATGAGCAGTTCTTC. Protein product: CATSAPPGDEQFF.

The CDR3 nucleotides are TGTGCCAGCAGCCTCCCCCTGACTAGCGGGGGGGCCATTTCCTACGAGCAGTACTTC. The encoded protein is CASSLPLTSGGAISYEQYF. The V call is TRBV7-2, the J call TRBJ2-7; TRBD2 agrees at 14 bases. The CDR3 spans 19 residues. CDR1 is SGHTA and CDR2 is FQGNSA in the germline V gene. J was trimmed by 1 base and V by 5 bases; bases with no gene match: 13.

There are a few counts of this clonotype. The rearrangement uses TRBV4-2 and TRBJ2-2, with TRBD1 as a possible D gene (6 bases). V was trimmed by 1 base and J by 8 bases, leaving 11 bases between them. The CDR3 contains 14 residues. From germline, CDR1 is LGHNA and CDR2 YNFKEQ. The CDR3 spells CASSQAAGEGELFF. CDR3 sequence (DNA): TGTGCCAGCAGCCAAGCGGCAGGGGAGGGGGAGCTGTTTTTT.

The chain combines TRBV9 with TRBJ2-4; D is perhaps TRBD2 (6 bases). V was shortened by 0 bases and J by 13 bases, with 14 bases between the two germline ends. CDR1 SGDLS and CDR2 YYNGEE come from the germline V gene. The length of the CDR3 is 13 residues. CDR3 sequence: CASSVVPRREQYF. As DNA, the CDR3 is TGTGCCAGCAGCGTAGTGCCTCGGAGGGAGCAGTACTTC.